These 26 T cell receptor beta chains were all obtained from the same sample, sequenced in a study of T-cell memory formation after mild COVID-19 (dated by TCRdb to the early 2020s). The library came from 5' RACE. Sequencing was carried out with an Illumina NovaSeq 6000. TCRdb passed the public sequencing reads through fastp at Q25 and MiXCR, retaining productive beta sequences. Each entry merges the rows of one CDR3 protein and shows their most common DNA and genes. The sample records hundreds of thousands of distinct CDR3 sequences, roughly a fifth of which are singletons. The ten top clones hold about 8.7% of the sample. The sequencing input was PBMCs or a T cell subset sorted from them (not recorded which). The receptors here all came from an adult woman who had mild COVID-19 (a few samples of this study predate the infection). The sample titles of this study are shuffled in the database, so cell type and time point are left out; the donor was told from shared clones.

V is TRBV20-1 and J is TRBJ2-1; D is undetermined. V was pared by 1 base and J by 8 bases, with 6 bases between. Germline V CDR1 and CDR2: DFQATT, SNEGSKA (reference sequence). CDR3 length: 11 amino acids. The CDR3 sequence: CSARGIDEQFF. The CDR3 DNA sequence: TGCAGTGCTAGAGGTATTGATGAGCAGTTCTTC.

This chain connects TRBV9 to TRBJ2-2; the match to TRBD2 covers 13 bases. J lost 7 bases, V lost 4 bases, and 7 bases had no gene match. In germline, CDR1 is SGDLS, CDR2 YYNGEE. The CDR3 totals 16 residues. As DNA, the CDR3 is TGTGCCAGCAGCCCGCGGACTAGCGGGAGCAACGGGGAGCTGTTTTTT. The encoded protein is CASSPRTSGSNGELFF.

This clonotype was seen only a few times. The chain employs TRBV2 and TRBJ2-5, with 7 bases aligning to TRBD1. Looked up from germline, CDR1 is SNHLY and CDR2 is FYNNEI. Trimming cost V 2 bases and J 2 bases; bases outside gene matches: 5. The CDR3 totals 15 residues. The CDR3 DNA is TGTGCCAGCAGTGAATCGGGGACAGTACAAGAGACCCAGTACTTC. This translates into CASSESGTVQETQYF.

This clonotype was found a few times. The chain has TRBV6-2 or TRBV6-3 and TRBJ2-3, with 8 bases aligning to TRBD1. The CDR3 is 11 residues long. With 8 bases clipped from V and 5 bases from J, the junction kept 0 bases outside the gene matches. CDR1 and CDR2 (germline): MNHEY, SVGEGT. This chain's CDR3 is CASGQGDTQYF. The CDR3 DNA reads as TGTGCCAGCGGACAGGGAGATACGCAGTATTTT.

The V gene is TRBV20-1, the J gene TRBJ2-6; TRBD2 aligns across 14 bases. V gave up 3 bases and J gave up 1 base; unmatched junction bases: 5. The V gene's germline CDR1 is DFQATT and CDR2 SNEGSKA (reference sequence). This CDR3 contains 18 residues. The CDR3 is CSASRGLAGGSGANVLTF. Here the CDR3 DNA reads TGCAGTGCTAGCCGAGGACTAGCGGGAGGATCTGGGGCCAACGTCCTGACTTTC.

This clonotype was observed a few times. This CDR3 is CASSLALGQVTHGYTF. Here the CDR3 DNA reads TGTGCCAGCAGCTTAGCTCTCGGACAGGTTACCCATGGCTACACCTTC. The V and J genes are TRBV7-9 and TRBJ1-2; 7 bases are a match to TRBD1. This CDR3 spans 16 amino acids. Germline V CDR1 and CDR2: SEHNR, FQNEAQ (reference sequence). The V and J ends lost 0 bases and 6 bases, in that order; junction bases with no gene match: 10.

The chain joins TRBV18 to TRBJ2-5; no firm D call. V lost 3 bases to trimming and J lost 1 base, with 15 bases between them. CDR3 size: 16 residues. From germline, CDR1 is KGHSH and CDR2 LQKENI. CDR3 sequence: CASSPPLGRTQETQYF. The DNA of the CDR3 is TGTGCCAGCTCACCCCCGTTGGGCAGGACCCAAGAGACCCAGTACTTC.

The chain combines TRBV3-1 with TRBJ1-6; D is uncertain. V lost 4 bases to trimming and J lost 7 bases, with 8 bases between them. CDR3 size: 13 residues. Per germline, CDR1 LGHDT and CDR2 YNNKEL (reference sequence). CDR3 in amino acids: CASSPMDNSPLHF. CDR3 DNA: TGTGCCAGCAGCCCGATGGACAATTCACCCCTCCACTTT.

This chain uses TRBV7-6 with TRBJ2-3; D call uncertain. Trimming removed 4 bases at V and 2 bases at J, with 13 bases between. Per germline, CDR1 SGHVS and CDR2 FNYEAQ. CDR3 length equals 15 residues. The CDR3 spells CASSSILGFTDTQYF. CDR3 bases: TGTGCCAGCAGCTCGATATTAGGGTTCACAGATACGCAGTATTTT.

The CDR3 coding sequence is TGTGCCAGCAGTTACTCGTTGGGTTCACCCCTCCACTTT. Translated: CASSYSLGSPLHF. This rearrangement joins TRBV6-5 to TRBJ1-6; D not certain. Trimming shortened V by 0 bases and J by 9 bases, and 6 bases separated the two germline ends. CDR1 is MNHEY, CDR2 SVGAGI, per germline. The CDR3 loop spans 13 amino acids.

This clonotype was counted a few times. CDR3 sequence reads: CASSEALGKYF. CDR3 DNA sequence: TGTGCCAGCTCAGAGGCCCTTGGGAAGTACTTC. J is TRBJ2-7 and V is TRBV6-2 or TRBV6-3; D is unresolved. V was pared by 8 bases and J by 11 bases, with 16 bases between. The CDR3 consists of 11 residues. Germline values: CDR1 MNHEY, CDR2 SVGEGT.

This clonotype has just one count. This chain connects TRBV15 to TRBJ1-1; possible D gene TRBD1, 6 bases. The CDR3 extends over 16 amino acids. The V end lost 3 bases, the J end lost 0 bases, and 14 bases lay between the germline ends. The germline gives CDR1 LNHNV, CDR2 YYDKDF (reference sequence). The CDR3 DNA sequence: TGTGCCACCAGCAGGGGGGCGACAGACATGAACACTGAAGCTTTCTTT. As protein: CATSRGATDMNTEAFF.

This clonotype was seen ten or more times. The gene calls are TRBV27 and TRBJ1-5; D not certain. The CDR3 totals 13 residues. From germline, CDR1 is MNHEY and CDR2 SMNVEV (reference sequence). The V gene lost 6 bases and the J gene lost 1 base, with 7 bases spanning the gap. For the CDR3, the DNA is TGTGCCAGCAGCTTACGGAGCAATCAGCCCCAGCATTTT. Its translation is CASSLRSNQPQHF.

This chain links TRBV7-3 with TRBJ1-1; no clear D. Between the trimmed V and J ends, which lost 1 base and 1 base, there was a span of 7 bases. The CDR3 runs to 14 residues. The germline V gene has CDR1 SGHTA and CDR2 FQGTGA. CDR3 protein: CASSLMAANTEAFF. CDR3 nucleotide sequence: TGTGCCAGCAGCTTAATGGCGGCGAACACTGAAGCTTTCTTT.

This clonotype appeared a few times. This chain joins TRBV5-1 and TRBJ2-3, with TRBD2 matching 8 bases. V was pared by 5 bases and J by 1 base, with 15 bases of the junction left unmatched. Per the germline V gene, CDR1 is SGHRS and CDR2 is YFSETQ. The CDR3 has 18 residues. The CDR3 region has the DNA TGCGCCAGCAGACCCGCCCGCGGGAGGCCGGGGGGCACAGATACGCAGTATTTT. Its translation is CASRPARGRPGGTDTQYF.

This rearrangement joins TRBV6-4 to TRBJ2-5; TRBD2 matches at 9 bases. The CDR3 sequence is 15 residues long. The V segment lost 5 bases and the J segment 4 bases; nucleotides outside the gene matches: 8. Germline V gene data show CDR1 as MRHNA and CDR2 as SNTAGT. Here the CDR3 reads CASSPHSGSGETQYF. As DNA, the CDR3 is TGTGCCAGCAGTCCACATAGCGGGAGCGGAGAGACCCAGTACTTC.

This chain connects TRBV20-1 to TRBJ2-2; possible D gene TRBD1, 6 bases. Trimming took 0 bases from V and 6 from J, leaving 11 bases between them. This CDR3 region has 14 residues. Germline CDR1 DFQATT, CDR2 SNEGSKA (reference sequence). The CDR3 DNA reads TGCAGTGCTAGAGATGTCAGGGGCCCCGGGGAGCTGTTTTTT. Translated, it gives CSARDVRGPGELFF.

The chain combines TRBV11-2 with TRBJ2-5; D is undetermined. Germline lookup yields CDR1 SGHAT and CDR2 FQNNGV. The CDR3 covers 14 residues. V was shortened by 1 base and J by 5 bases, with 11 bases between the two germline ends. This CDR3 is CASSLGPVTETQYF. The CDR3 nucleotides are TGTGCCAGCAGCTTAGGACCCGTTACTGAGACCCAGTACTTC. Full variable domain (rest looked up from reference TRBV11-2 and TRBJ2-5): EAGVAQSPRYKIIEKRQSVAFWCNPISGHATLYWYQQILGQGPKLLIQFQNNGVVDDSQLPKDRFSAERLKGVDSTLKIQPAKLEDSAVYLCASSLGPVTETQYFGPGTRLLVL.

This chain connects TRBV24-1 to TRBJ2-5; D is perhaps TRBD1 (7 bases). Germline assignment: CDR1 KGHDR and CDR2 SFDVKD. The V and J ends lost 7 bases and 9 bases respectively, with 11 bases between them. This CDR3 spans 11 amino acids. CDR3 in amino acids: CATRQGEAQYF. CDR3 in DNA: TGTGCCACCAGGCAGGGGGAGGCCCAGTACTTC.

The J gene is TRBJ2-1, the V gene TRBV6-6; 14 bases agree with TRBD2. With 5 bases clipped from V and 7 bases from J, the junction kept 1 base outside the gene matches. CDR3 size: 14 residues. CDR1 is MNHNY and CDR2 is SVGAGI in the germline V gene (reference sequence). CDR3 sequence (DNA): TGTGCCAGCAGTAGACTAGCGGGAGGGAATGAGCAGTTCTTC. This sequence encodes CASSRLAGGNEQFF.

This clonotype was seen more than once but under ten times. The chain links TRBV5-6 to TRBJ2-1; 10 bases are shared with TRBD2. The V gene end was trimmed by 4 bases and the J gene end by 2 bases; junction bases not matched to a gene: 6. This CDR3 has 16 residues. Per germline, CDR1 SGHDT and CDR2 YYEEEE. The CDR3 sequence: CASSPSGSTPYNEQFF. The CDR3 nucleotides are TGTGCCAGCAGCCCTAGCGGGAGTACTCCCTACAATGAGCAGTTCTTC.

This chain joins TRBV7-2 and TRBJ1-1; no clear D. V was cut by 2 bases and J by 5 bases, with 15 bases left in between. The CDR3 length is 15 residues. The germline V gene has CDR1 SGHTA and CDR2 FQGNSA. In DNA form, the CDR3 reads TGTGCCAGCAGCTTATGGTCGGCGGGTGGAACTGAAGCTTTCTTT. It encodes CASSLWSAGGTEAFF. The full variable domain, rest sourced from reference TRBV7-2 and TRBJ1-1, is GAGVSQSPSNKVTEKGKDVELRCDPISGHTALYWYRQSLGQGLEFLIYFQGNSAPDKSGLPSDRFSAERTGGSVSTLTIQRTQQEDSAVYLCASSLWSAGGTEAFFGQGTRLTVV.

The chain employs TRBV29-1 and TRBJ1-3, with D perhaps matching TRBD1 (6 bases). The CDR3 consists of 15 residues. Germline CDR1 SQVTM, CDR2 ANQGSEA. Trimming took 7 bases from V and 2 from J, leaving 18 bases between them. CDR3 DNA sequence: TGCAGCGGATGGGGCCCGGGGGCCACTGGAAACACCATATATTTT. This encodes CSGWGPGATGNTIYF.

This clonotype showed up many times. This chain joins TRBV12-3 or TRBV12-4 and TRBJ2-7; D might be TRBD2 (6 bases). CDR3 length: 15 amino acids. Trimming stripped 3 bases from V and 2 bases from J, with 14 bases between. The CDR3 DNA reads TGTGCCAGCAGTTTTCGGGACTCCTCAACCTACGAGCAGTACTTC. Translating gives CASSFRDSSTYEQYF.

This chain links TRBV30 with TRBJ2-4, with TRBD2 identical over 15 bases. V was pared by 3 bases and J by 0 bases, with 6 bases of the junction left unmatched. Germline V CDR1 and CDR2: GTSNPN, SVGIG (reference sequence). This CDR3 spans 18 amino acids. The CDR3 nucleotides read TGTGCCTGGAGCTCCGGACTAGCGGGAGGGCTAGCCAAAAACATTCAGTACTTC. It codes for CAWSSGLAGGLAKNIQYF.

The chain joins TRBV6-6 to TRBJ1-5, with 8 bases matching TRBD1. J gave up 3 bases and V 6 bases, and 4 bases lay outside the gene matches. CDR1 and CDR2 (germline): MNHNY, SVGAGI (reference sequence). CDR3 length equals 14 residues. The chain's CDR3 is CASRDRGTNQPQHF. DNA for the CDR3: TGTGCCAGCAGAGACAGGGGAACCAATCAGCCCCAGCATTTT.